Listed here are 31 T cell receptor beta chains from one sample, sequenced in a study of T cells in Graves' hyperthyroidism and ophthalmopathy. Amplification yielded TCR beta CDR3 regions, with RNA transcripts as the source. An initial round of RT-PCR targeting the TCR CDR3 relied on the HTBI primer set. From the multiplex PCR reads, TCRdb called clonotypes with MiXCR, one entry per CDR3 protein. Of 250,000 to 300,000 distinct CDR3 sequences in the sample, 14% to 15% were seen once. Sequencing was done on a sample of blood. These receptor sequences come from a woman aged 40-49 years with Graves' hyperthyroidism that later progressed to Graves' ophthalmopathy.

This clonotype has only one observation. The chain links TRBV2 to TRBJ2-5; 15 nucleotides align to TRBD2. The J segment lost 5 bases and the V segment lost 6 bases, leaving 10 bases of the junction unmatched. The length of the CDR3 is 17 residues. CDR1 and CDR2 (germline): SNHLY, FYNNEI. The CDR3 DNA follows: TGTGCCAGCAGCCCCGGACTAGCGGGAGGGCCGGTGGAGACCCAGTACTTC. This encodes CASSPGLAGGPVETQYF. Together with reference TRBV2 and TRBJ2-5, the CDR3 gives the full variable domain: EPEVTQTPSHQVTQMGQEVILRCVPISNHLYFYWYRQILGQKVEFLVSFYNNEISEKSEIFDDQFSVERPDGSNFTLKIRSTKLEDSAMYFCASSPGLAGGPVETQYFGPGTRLLVL.

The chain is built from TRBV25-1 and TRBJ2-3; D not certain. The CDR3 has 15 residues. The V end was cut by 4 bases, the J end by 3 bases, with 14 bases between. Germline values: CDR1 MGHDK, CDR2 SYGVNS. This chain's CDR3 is CASSGRVGETDTQYF. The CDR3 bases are TGTGCCAGCAGTGGAAGAGTTGGTGAGACAGATACGCAGTATTTT.

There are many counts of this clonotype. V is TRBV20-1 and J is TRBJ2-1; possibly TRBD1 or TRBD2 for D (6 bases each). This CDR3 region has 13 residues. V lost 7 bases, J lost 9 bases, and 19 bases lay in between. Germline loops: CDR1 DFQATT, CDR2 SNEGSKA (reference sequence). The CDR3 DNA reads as TGCAGTGGGAGGGGGGTGGCGGTGGGTGAGCAGTTCTTC. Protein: CSGRGVAVGEQFF.

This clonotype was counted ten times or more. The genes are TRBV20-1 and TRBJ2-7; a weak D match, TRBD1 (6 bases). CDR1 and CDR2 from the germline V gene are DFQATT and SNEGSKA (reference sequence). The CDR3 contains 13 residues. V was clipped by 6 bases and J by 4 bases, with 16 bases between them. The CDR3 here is CSARGRGEYEQYF. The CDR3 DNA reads TGCAGTGCCAGGGGCCGGGGAGAATACGAGCAGTACTTC.

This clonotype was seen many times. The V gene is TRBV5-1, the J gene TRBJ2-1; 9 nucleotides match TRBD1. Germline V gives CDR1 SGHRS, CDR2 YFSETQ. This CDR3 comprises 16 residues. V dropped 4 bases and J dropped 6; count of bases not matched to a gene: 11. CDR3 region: CASSLGPGQGSNEQFF. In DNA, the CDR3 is TGCGCCAGCAGCCTGGGACCGGGACAGGGTAGCAATGAGCAGTTCTTC.

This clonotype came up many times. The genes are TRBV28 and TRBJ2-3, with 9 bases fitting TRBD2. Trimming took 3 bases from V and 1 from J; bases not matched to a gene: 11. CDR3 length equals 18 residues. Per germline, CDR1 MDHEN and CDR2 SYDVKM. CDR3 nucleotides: TGTGCCAGCAGTTTTTTAGCGGGAGACCTTACCGGCACAGATACGCAGTATTTT. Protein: CASSFLAGDLTGTDTQYF.

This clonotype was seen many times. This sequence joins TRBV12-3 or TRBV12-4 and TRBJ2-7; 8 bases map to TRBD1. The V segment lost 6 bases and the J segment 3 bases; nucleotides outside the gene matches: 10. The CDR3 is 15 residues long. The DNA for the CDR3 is TGTGCCAGCAGCGACCCCGGACAGGGACACTACGAGCAGTACTTC. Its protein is CASSDPGQGHYEQYF.

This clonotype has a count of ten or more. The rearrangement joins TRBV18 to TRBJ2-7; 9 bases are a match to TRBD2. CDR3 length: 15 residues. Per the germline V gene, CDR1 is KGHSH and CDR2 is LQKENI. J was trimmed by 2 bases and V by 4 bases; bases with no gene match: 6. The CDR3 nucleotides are TGTGCCAGCTCACACCCAGCGGGAGGAACCTACGAGCAGTACTTC. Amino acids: CASSHPAGGTYEQYF.

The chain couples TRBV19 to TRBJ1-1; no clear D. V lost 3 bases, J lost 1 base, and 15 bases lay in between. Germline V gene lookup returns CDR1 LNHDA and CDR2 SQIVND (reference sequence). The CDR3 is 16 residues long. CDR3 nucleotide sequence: TGTGCCAGTAGTATTCTTGGACGGAGTCGGAACACTGAAGCTTTCTTT. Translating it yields CASSILGRSRNTEAFF.

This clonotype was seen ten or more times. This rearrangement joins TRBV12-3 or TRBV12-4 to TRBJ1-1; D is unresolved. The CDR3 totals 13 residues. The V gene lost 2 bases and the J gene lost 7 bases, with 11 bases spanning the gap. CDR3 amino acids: CASSLMGDFEAFF. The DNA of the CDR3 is TGTGCCAGCAGTTTAATGGGCGACTTTGAAGCTTTCTTT.

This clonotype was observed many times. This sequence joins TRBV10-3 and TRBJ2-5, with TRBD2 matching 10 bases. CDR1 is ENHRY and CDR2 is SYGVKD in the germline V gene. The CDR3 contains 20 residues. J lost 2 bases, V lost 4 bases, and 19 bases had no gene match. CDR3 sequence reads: CAISGDRVKGTTSGQETQYF. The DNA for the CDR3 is TGTGCCATCAGTGGGGACCGAGTGAAAGGGACGACTAGCGGGCAAGAGACCCAGTACTTC.

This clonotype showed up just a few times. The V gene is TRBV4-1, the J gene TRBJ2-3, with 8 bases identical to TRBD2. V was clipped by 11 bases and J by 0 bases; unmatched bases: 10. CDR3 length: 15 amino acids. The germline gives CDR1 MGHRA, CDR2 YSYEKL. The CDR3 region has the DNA TGCGCCGGCTCGACTATAGCGGGAAGCACAGATACGCAGTATTTT. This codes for CAGSTIAGSTDTQYF.

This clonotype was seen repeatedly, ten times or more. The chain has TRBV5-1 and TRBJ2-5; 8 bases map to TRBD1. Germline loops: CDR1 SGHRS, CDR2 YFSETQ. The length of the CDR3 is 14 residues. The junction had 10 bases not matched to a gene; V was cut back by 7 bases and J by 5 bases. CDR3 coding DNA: TGCGCCAGCTACATAGGACAGGGTGCGGAGACCCAGTACTTC. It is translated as CASYIGQGAETQYF.

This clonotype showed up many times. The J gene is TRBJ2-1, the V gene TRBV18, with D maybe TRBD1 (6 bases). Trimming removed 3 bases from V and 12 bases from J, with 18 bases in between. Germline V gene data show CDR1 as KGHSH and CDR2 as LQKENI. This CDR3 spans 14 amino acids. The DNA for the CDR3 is TGTGCCAGCTCACCCCCGGGAAGTCTAGGGGGGCAGTTCTTC. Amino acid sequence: CASSPPGSLGGQFF.

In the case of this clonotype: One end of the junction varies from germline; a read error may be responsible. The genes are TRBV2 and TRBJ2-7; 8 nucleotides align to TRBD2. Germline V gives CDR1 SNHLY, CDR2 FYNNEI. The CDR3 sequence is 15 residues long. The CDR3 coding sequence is TGTGCCAGCAGTTCGCAGGGGACGGGAGGGTACGAGAAGTACTTC. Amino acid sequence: CASSSQGTGGYEKYF.

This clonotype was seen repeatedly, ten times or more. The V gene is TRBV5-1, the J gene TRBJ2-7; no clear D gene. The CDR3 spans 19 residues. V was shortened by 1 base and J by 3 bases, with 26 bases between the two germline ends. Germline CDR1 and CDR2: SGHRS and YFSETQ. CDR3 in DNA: TGCGCCAGCAGCTTGAGTTCACGGGCTCGCCTTGACCGGTTCTACGAGCAGTACTTC. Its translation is CASSLSSRARLDRFYEQYF.

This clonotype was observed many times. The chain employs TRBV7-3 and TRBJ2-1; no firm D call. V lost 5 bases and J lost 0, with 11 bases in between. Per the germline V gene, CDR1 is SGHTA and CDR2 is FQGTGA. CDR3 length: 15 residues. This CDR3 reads CASSPHRASYNEQFF. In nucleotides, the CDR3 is TGTGCCAGCAGCCCCCATCGGGCCTCCTACAATGAGCAGTTCTTC. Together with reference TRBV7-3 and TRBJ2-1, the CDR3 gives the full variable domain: GAGVSQTPSNKVTEKGKYVELRCDPISGHTALYWYRQSLGQGPEFLIYFQGTGAADDSGLPNDRFFAVRPEGSVSTLKIQRTERGDSAVYLCASSPHRASYNEQFFGPGTRLTVL.

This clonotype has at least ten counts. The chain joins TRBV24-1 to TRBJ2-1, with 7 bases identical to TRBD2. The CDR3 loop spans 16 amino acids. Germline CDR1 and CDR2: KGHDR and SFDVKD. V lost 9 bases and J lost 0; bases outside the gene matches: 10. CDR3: CATRGDRASSYNEQFF. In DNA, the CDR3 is TGTGCCACCCGGGGGGATCGGGCCAGCTCCTACAATGAGCAGTTCTTC.

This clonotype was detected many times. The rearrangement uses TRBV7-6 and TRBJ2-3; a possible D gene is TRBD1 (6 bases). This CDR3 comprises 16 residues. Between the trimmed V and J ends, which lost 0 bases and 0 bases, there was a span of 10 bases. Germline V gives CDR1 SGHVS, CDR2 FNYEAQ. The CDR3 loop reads CASSLAQQGSTDTQYF. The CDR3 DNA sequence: TGTGCCAGCAGCTTAGCGCAACAGGGAAGCACAGATACGCAGTATTTT.

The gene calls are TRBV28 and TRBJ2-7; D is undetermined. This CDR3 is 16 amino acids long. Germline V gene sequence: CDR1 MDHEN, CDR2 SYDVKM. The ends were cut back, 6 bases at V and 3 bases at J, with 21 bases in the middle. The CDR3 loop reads CASRAPNKISHYEQYF. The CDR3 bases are TGTGCCAGCAGGGCACCAAACAAAATCTCGCACTACGAGCAGTACTTC.

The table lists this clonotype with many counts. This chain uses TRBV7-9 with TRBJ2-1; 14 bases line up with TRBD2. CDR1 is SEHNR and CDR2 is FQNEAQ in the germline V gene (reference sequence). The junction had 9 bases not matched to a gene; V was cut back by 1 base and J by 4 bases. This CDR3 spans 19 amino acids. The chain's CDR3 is CASSLGLAGGPRGYNEQFF. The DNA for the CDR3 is TGTGCCAGCAGCTTAGGACTAGCGGGAGGGCCACGGGGATACAATGAGCAGTTCTTC.

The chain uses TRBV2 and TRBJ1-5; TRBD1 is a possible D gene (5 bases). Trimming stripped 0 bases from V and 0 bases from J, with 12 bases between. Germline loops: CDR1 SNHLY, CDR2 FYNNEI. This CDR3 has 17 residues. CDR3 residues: CASSEAPQGYSNQPQHF. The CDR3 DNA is TGTGCCAGCAGTGAAGCCCCCCAGGGCTATAGCAATCAGCCCCAGCATTTT.

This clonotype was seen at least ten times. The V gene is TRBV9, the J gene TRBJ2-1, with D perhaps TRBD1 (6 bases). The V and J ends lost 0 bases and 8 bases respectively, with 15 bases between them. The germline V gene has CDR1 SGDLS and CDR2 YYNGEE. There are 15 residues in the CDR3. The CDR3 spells CASSVAFQGFDEQFF. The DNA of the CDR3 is TGTGCCAGCAGCGTAGCTTTCCAGGGGTTCGATGAGCAGTTCTTC.

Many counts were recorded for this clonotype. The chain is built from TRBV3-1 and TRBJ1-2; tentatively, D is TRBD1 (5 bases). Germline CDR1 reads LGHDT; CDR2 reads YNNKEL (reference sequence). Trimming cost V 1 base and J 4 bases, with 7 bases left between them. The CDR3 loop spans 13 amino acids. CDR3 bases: TGTGCCAGCAGCCAAGGGGGCGCCTATGGCTACACCTTC. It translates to CASSQGGAYGYTF.

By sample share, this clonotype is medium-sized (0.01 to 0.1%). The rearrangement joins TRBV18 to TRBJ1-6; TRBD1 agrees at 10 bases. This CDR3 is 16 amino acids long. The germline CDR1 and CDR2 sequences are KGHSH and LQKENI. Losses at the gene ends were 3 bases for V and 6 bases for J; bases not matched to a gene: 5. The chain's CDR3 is CASSPPGTGVNSPLHF. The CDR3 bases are TGTGCCAGCTCACCGCCCGGGACAGGGGTTAATTCACCCCTCCACTTT. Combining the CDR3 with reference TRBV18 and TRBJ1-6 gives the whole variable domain NAGVMQNPRHLVRRRGQEARLRCSPMKGHSHVYWYRQLPEEGLKFMVYLQKENIIDESGMPKERFSAEFPKEGPSILRIQQVVRGDSAAYFCASSPPGTGVNSPLHFGNGTRLTVT.

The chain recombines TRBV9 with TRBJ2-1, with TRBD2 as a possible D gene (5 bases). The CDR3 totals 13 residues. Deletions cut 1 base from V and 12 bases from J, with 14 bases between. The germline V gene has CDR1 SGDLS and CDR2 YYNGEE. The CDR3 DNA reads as TGTGCCAGCAGCGTATCATCGGGGTGGCGGCAGTTCTTC. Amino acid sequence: CASSVSSGWRQFF. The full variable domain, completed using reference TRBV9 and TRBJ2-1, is DSGVTQTPKHLITATGQRVTLRCSPRSGDLSVYWYQQSLDQGLQFLIQYYNGEERAKGNILERFSAQQFPDLHSELNLSSLELGDSALYFCASSVSSGWRQFFGPGTRLTVL.

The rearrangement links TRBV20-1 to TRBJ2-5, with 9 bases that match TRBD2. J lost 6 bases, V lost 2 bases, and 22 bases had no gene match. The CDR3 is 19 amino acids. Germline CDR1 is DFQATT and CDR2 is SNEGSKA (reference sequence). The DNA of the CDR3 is TGCAGTGCTAGACCACGTCACGATTACTTGCGGGAGGGCACGAAGACCCAGTACTTC. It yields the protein CSARPRHDYLREGTKTQYF.

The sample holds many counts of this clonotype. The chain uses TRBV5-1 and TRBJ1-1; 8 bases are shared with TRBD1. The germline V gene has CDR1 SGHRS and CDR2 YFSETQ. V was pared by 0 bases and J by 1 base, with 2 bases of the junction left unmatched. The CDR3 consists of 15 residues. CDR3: CASSLDQGANTEAFF. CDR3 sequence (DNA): TGCGCCAGCAGCTTGGATCAGGGGGCGAACACTGAAGCTTTCTTT.

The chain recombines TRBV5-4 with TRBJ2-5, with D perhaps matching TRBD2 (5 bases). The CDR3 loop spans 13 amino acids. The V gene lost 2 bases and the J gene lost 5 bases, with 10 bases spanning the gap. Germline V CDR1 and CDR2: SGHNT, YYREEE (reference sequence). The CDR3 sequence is CASSFSGIETQYF. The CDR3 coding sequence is TGTGCCAGCAGCTTTTCCGGGATCGAGACCCAGTACTTC. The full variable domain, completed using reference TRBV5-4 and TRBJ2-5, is ETGVTQSPTHLIKTRGQQVTLRCSSQSGHNTVSWYQQALGQGPQFIFQYYREEENGRGNFPPRFSGLQFPNYSSELNVNALELDDSALYLCASSFSGIETQYFGPGTRLLVL.

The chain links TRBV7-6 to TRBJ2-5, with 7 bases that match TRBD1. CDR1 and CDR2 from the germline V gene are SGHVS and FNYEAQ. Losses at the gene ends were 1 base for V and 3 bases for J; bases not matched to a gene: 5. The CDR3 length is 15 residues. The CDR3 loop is CASSLDWQGEETQYF. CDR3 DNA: TGTGCCAGCAGCTTAGACTGGCAGGGGGAAGAGACCCAGTACTTC.

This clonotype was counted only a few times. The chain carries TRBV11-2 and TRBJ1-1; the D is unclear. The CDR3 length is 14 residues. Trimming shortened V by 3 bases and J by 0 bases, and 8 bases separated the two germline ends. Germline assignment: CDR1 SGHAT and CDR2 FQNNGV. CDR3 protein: CASSFVPMNTEAFF. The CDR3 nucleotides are TGTGCCAGCAGCTTTGTCCCGATGAACACTGAAGCTTTCTTT.